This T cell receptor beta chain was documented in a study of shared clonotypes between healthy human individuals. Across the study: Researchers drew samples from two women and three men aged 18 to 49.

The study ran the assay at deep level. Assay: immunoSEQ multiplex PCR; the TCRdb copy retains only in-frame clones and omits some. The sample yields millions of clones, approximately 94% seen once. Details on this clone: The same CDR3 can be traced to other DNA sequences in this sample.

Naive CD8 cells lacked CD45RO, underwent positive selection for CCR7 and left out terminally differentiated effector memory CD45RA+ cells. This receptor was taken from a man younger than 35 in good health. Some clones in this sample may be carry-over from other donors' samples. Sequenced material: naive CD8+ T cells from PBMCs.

In nucleotides, the CDR3 is TGTGCCAGCAGCCCCGGCGGGAGCACAGATACGCAGTATTTT. Its translation is CASSPGGSTDTQYF. V gene TRBV9 combines with J gene TRBJ2-3; D may be TRBD2 (5 bases). The CDR3 length is 14 residues. The germline V gene encodes CDR1 SGDLS and CDR2 YYNGEE. The germline V and J ends were trimmed by 4 bases and 0 bases, with 9 bases remaining between them.